This T cell receptor beta chain was recovered during a study of T cell responses to AZD1222 COVID-19 vaccine. The data were produced by immunoSEQ multiplex PCR, yet TCRdb's version contains in-frame clones alone and is incomplete. Of just under 95,000 clones detected, around 90% appear once; the ten largest clones hold about a fifth. The CDR3 is made up of 13 amino acids. Germline V gene lookup returns CDR1 SGHNT and CDR2 YENEEA. The ends were cut back, 5 bases at V and 4 bases at J, with 8 bases in the middle. V is TRBV11-3 and J is TRBJ2-2, with a weak D call TRBD1 (6 bases). The sequences come from peripheral blood, collected on day 0 of AZD1222 vaccination. This clonotype originated in an adult in good health. CDR3 coding DNA: TGTGCCAGCAGCCAGGGGAGCACCGGGGAGCTGTTTTTT. It codes for CASSQGSTGELFF.